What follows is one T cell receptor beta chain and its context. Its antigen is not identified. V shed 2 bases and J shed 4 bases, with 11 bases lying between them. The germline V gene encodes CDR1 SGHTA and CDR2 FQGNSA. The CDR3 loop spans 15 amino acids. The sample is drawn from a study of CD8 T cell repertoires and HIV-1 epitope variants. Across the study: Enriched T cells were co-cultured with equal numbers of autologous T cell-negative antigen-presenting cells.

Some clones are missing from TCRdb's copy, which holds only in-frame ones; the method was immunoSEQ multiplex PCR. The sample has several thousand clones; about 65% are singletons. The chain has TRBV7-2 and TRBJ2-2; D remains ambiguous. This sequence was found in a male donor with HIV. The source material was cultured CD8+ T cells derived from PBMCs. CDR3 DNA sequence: TGTGCCAGCAGCTTATGGGGTCGCGGCACCGGGGAGCTGTTTTTT. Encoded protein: CASSLWGRGTGELFF.